A selection of T cell receptor beta chains follows, all from one sample in a study of T-cell reconstitution after alpha-beta-depleted transplantation in children. TCRdb re-derived calls from the PCR reads in MiXCR, one entry per CDR3 protein. Here the sample spans some 520,000 distinct CDR3 sequences, about 30% being singletons. The source was PBMCs from the stem cell graft donor, collected from the stem cell graft. These receptors all come from a human donor who donated a stem cell graft to a child with aplastic anemia. CDR3s include the opening cysteine and the closing phenylalanine or tryptophan. The D gene is left open where the match is weak. A row's size may be missing; if present it is once, few, many or a size class.

abundance: NA; d_gene: TRBD2; v_gene: TRBV20-1; j_gene: TRBJ2-3; CDR3nt: TGCAGTGCTGTTAAGCGGGAGTTGGTTAGCGCAGATACGCAGTATTTT; CDR3aa: CSAVKRELVSADTQYF
abundance: NA; d_gene: NA; v_gene: TRBV5-1; j_gene: TRBJ2-5; CDR3nt: TGCGCCAGCAGCTTGGCCGGGACACAAAATCAAGAGACCCAGTACTTC; CDR3aa: CASSLAGTQNQETQYF
abundance: NA; d_gene: NA; v_gene: TRBV19; j_gene: TRBJ1-2; CDR3nt: TGTGCCAGTAGGGCTCACTCGGACCAAAAATACTATGGCTACACCTTC; CDR3aa: CASRAHSDQKYYGYTF
abundance: few; d_gene: NA; v_gene: TRBV28; j_gene: TRBJ2-7; CDR3nt: TGTGCCAGCAGTCACTACAGGAGTTTCGGCTACGAGCAGTACTTC; CDR3aa: CASSHYRSFGYEQYF
abundance: NA; d_gene: TRBD2; v_gene: TRBV20-1; j_gene: TRBJ2-4; CDR3nt: TGCAGTGCTAGAGAGGGCCGGGGAGGGGACATTCAGTACTTC; CDR3aa: CSAREGRGGDIQYF
abundance: NA; d_gene: NA; v_gene: TRBV7-9; j_gene: TRBJ1-4; CDR3nt: TGTGCCAGCAGCTTCTCTTCCGATAGGAGTGAAAAACTGTTTTTT; CDR3aa: CASSFSSDRSEKLFF
abundance: NA; d_gene: NA; v_gene: TRBV4-3; j_gene: TRBJ2-1; CDR3nt: TGCGCCAGCAGCCAGGGGGCGTCGTACAATGAGCAGTTCTTC; CDR3aa: CASSQGASYNEQFF
abundance: NA; d_gene: NA; v_gene: TRBV28; j_gene: TRBJ2-1; CDR3nt: TGTGCCAGCAGTTTAACGGCGGCCTGGAGCTCCTACAATGAGCAGTTCTTC; CDR3aa: CASSLTAAWSSYNEQFF
abundance: NA; d_gene: TRBD1; v_gene: TRBV5-1; j_gene: TRBJ1-2; CDR3nt: TGCGCCAGCAGCTTGGGACAGGGGGCGGAAGGCTACACCTTC; CDR3aa: CASSLGQGAEGYTF
abundance: NA; d_gene: TRBD2; v_gene: TRBV14; j_gene: TRBJ2-7; CDR3nt: TGTGCCAGCAGCCAATTGCCTAGCGGGACCGACGAGCAGTACTTC; CDR3aa: CASSQLPSGTDEQYF
abundance: NA; d_gene: NA; v_gene: TRBV15; j_gene: TRBJ2-3; CDR3nt: TGTGCCACCAGCAGTGGTCGGAGCACAGATACGCAGTATTTT; CDR3aa: CATSSGRSTDTQYF
abundance: few; d_gene: TRBD1; v_gene: TRBV27; j_gene: TRBJ1-1; CDR3nt: TGTGCCAGCAGTCCGGGACAGCCTATTGAAGCTTTCTTT; CDR3aa: CASSPGQPIEAFF
abundance: NA; d_gene: NA; v_gene: TRBV30; j_gene: TRBJ2-1; CDR3nt: TGTGCCTGGAGGGGACTAAGGGGGTTCGGTTACAATGAGCAGTTCTTC; CDR3aa: CAWRGLRGFGYNEQFF
abundance: many; d_gene: NA; v_gene: TRBV7-2; j_gene: TRBJ2-7; CDR3nt: TGTGCCAGCAGCTTTCACTCCTACGAGCAGTACTTC; CDR3aa: CASSFHSYEQYF
abundance: NA; d_gene: TRBD1; v_gene: TRBV10-3; j_gene: TRBJ1-6; CDR3nt: TGTGCCATCCGGGACAGGGCGTACTTAGGTTCACCCCTCCACTTT; CDR3aa: CAIRDRAYLGSPLHF
abundance: NA; d_gene: TRBD1; v_gene: TRBV2; j_gene: TRBJ2-7; CDR3nt: TGTGCCAGCAGTGCCGGGACAGGGTTGCGGGAGCAGTACTTC; CDR3aa: CASSAGTGLREQYF
abundance: few; d_gene: NA; v_gene: TRBV5-1; j_gene: TRBJ2-1; CDR3nt: TGCGCCAGCAGGACTACAGCTGAGCAGTTCTTC; CDR3aa: CASRTTAEQFF
abundance: few; d_gene: NA; v_gene: TRBV5-4; j_gene: TRBJ1-1; CDR3nt: TGTGCCAGCAGGGACGCTTTGAACACTGAAGCTTTCTTT; CDR3aa: CASRDALNTEAFF